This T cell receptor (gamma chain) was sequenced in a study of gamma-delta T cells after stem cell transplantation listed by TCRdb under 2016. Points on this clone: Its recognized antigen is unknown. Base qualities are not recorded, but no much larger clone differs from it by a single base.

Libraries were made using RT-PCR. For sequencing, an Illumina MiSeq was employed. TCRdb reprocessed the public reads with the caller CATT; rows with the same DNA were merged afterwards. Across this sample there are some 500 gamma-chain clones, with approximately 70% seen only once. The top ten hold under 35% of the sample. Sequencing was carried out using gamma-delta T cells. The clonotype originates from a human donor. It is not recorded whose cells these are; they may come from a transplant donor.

The DNA reads TGTGCCACCTGGGATAAGGAACGGGGGGGAAGTAGTGATTGGATCAAGACGTTT. Its product reads: CATWDKERGGSSDWIKTF. The chain couples TRGV8 to TRGJP2. The J gene is not listed in TCRdb, so it was assigned here from a DNA match to germline. The CDR3 goes from the cysteine to the phenylalanine over 18 residues. Only the CDR3 portion is preserved as DNA: 54 bases, with reading frame beginning at the first base. In the germline V gene, CDR1 corresponds to VENAVY and CDR2 to YDSYNSRV. Germline trimming: 2 bases from V, 2 bases from J; junction bases outside gene matches: 14.